Each of the 20 T cell receptor beta chains below was sequenced from the same sample in a study of T cells expressing NK-cell markers. TCRdb re-called the 5' RACE reads and shows each CDR3 protein once, DNA omitted. This sample's table has some 150,000 distinct CDR3 sequences. Specimen: blood T cells: a sorted CD56 or NKG2C T cell subset, CD4+ or CD8+ T cells, or bulk PBMC T cells (not recorded which). Receptor source: a woman aged 45 to 65 in good health.

The V call is TRBV24-1, the J call TRBJ2-1; TCRdb proposes TRBD1, but this gene call is untestable without DNA. This CDR3 is 15 amino acids long. Germline V gene lookup returns CDR1 KGHDR and CDR2 SFDVKD. The CDR3 sequence: CATRHGTASYNEQFF.

The chain combines TRBV6-6 with TRBJ1-1. Germline V CDR1 and CDR2: MNHNY, SVGAGI (reference sequence). CDR3 length: 13 amino acids. This chain's CDR3 is CASSYSTWAEAFF.

The CDR3 is CATSIDRDRSNYGYTF. This sequence joins TRBV15 and TRBJ1-2; TCRdb's D call of TRBD1 is untestable without DNA. This CDR3 has 16 residues. Per the germline V gene, CDR1 is LNHNV and CDR2 is YYDKDF (reference sequence).

The chain combines TRBV12-3 or TRBV12-4 with TRBJ2-5; TCRdb's D gene call, TRBD2, goes unchecked for lack of DNA. This CDR3 has 18 amino acids. CDR3: CASSSGTSGAPSQETQYF.

V is TRBV4-1 and J is TRBJ2-6; TCRdb reports TRBD2, a call that lacks DNA to check it against. CDR1 is MGHRA and CDR2 is YSYEKL in the germline V gene. CDR3 length equals 17 residues. The CDR3 reads CASSQASGGSGANVLTF.

The CDR3 loop reads CASSPGTGEEVKTEAFF. V gene TRBV11-2 combines with J gene TRBJ1-1; without DNA, the TCRdb call of TRBD1 cannot be checked. Germline values: CDR1 SGHAT, CDR2 FQNNGV. This CDR3 region has 17 residues.

The chain carries TRBV5-1 and TRBJ2-1; absent DNA, TCRdb's TRBD2 call cannot be checked. The CDR3 is 16 residues long. Germline CDR1 reads SGHRS; CDR2 reads YFSETQ. The CDR3 protein is CASSMEASGDYNEQFF. Combining the CDR3 with reference TRBV5-1 and TRBJ2-1 gives the whole variable domain KAGVTQTPRYLIKTRGQQVTLSCSPISGHRSVSWYQQTPGQGLQFLFEYFSETQRNKGNFPGRFSGRQFSNSRSEMNVSTLELGDSALYLCASSMEASGDYNEQFFGPGTRLTVL.

The chain joins TRBV6-2 or TRBV6-3 to TRBJ1-2. The V gene's germline CDR1 is MNHEY and CDR2 SVGEGT. CDR3 length: 15 residues. The chain's CDR3 is CASSSDLTPIYGYTF.

V is TRBV25-1 and J is TRBJ1-5. CDR3 size: 12 residues. Germline CDR1 reads MGHDK; CDR2 reads SYGVNS. CDR3 loop: CASSEGSQPQHF.

The chain combines TRBV12-3 or TRBV12-4 with TRBJ2-2; TCRdb's D call of TRBD2 is untestable without DNA. The CDR3 is 16 residues long. CDR3 region: CASSFGPDKNTGELFF.

The CDR3 sequence is CASPFGDTQYF. The chain carries TRBV12-3 or TRBV12-4 and TRBJ2-3. The CDR3 is 11 residues long.

The gene calls are TRBV6-5 and TRBJ2-1; TCRdb selects TRBD2, and the lack of DNA leaves this call unchecked. Germline CDR1 and CDR2: MNHEY and SVGAGI. The CDR3 loop spans 15 amino acids. CDR3 region: CASSRGPNNYNEQFF.

V gene TRBV4-1 combines with J gene TRBJ2-7; the D call from TCRdb, TRBD2, cannot be confirmed without DNA. CDR1 MGHRA and CDR2 YSYEKL come from the germline V gene. The CDR3 sequence is 16 residues long. CDR3 protein: CASSQWTLESGYEQYF.

The V call is TRBV25-1, the J call TRBJ1-4; TCRdb lists TRBD1, though no DNA is available to test this call. The germline V gene encodes CDR1 MGHDK and CDR2 SYGVNS. CDR3 length: 17 residues. CDR3 residues: CASSEFLQGTGVEKLFF.

This chain connects TRBV10-3 to TRBJ2-7; no DNA is available, so the TRBD2 call from TCRdb remains unchecked. Germline V gene sequence: CDR1 ENHRY, CDR2 SYGVKD. This CDR3 contains 16 residues. CDR3 residues: CAISAQGRTLPAVQYF.

V is TRBV20-1 and J is TRBJ2-1; TCRdb reports TRBD2, a call that lacks DNA to check it against. CDR1 and CDR2 from the germline V gene are DFQATT and SNEGSKA (reference sequence). The CDR3 runs 17 residues. The CDR3 region is CSARDGTSGLHYNEQFF.

The chain combines TRBV27 with TRBJ2-5. Germline loops: CDR1 MNHEY, CDR2 SMNVEV (reference sequence). The CDR3 is made up of 12 amino acids. CDR3 region: CASSLGDETQYF.

CDR3 region: CASSRGTGGNQPQHF. J is TRBJ1-5 and V is TRBV6-5; TCRdb gives TRBD1 as the D gene, but with no DNA this cannot be confirmed. Germline loops: CDR1 MNHEY, CDR2 SVGAGI. This CDR3 region has 15 residues.

V is TRBV11-2 and J is TRBJ2-2; TCRdb reports TRBD2, a call that lacks DNA to check it against. Germline CDR1 reads SGHAT; CDR2 reads FQNNGV. The CDR3 runs to 15 residues. The CDR3 here is CASSLSLAGVGELFF.

This rearrangement joins TRBV5-1 to TRBJ1-4; TCRdb outputs TRBD1, but without DNA this stays unchecked. This CDR3 has 16 residues. Germline V gene sequence: CDR1 SGHRS, CDR2 YFSETQ. The CDR3 protein is CASSLEPQGPNEKLFF.